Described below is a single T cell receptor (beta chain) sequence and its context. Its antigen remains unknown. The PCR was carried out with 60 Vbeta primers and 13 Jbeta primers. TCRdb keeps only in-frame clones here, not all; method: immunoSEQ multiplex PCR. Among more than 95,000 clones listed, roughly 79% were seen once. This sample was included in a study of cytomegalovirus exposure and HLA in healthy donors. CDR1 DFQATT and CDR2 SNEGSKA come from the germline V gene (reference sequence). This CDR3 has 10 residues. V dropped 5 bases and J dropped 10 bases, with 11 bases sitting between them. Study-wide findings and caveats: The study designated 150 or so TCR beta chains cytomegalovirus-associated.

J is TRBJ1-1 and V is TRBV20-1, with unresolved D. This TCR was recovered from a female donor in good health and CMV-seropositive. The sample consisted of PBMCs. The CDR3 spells CSASTEGAFF. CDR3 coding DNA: TGCAGTGCTTCTACCGAGGGAGCTTTCTTT.